This TCR beta chain was recovered during a study of technical replicates of blood from a few donors. V was cut by 6 bases and J by 1 base, with 15 bases left in between. Germline lookup yields CDR1 MRHNA and CDR2 SNTAGT. This CDR3 contains 15 residues. Profiling relied on immunoSEQ multiplex PCR, and the TCRdb table lists in-frame clones only, not all of them. The sample consists of 80,000 to 95,000 clones, 90% to 95% of them appearing once. Sequencing was performed on T cells isolated from PBMCs. The gene calls are TRBV6-4 and TRBJ1-2; tentative D call: TRBD1 (6 bases). This clonotype was sampled from a human donor in good health. Written as DNA, the CDR3 is TGTGCCAGCAGAGCGACAGGAGCAGTTAACTATGGCTACACCTTC. This encodes CASRATGAVNYGYTF.